A selection of T cell receptor beta chains follows, all from one sample in a study of a mutant IDH1 vaccine in newly diagnosed glioma. This table comes from immunoSEQ multiplex PCR, and its TCRdb copy is limited to in-frame clones, with some not included. The sample lists about 67,000 clones; 83% were seen once. Sequences were derived from peripheral blood mononuclear cells (PBMCs), sampled from a glioma patient treated with radiotherapy, temozolomide or both. The receptors here all came from a woman aged 18-29 years with glioma. Some clones in this sample may be carry-over from other donors' samples. Each CDR3 is given with its conserved first and last residue. A D gene is named only where the DNA matches it firmly. Part of the rows lack a size; the others show once, few, many or a class for expanded clones.

TRBD1 | TRBJ1-1 | . | TRBV4-1 | CASSLSGGGTEAFF | TGCGCCAGCAGCCTCTCAGGGGGGGGCACTGAAGCTTTCTTT
TRBD1 | TRBJ1-2 | . | TRBV10-3 | CAITDRVLLRDYGYTF | TGTGCCATCACGGACAGGGTACTCCTACGGGACTATGGCTACACCTTC
. | TRBJ2-1 | . | TRBV20-1 | CSASSQDEQFF | TGCAGTGCTTCTAGCCAGGATGAGCAGTTCTTC
. | TRBJ1-5 | . | TRBV5-1 | CASAYFSNQPQHF | TGCGCCAGCGCCTACTTCAGCAATCAGCCCCAGCATTTT
TRBD1 | TRBJ1-1 | few | TRBV29-1 | CSVDRANTEAFF | TGCAGCGTGGACAGGGCGAACACTGAAGCTTTCTTT
. | TRBJ2-6 | once | TRBV7-2 | CASSLKGGNNVLTF | TGTGCCAGCAGTTTAAAGGGGGGCAACAACGTCCTGACTTTC
TRBD2 | TRBJ2-7 | . | TRBV10-2 | CASMGLAGYVQYF | TGCGCCAGCATGGGGCTAGCGGGGTACGTGCAGTACTTC
. | TRBJ1-2 | . | TRBV9 | CASSGTSEGPTF | TGTGCCAGCAGCGGAACTTCCGAGGGACCGACCTTC
. | TRBJ2-2 | . | TRBV6-7 | CASSYSPGLTGELFF | TGTGCCAGCAGTTACTCCCCGGGGCTGACCGGGGAGCTGTTTTTT
. | TRBJ2-5 | . | TRBV30 | CAWSVLGAETQYF | TGTGCCTGGAGTGTACTGGGGGCGGAGACCCAGTACTTC
. | TRBJ1-1 | . | TRBV18 | CASSPSETEAFF | TGTGCCAGCTCACCATCGGAGACTGAAGCTTTCTTT
. | TRBJ1-5 | . | TRBV4-1 | CASSQRPEEAGRQHF | TGCGCCAGCAGCCAACGCCCCGAAGAAGCCGGCCGACAGCATTTT
. | TRBJ2-2 | once | TRBV19 | CASTPFGVGNTGELFF | TGTGCCAGTACCCCCTTTGGGGTAGGGAACACCGGGGAGCTGTTTTTT
. | TRBJ2-3 | . | TRBV25-1 | CASSEEAGRSDTQYF | TGTGCCAGCAGTGAAGAGGCAGGGAGGTCAGATACGCAGTATTTT
TRBD1 | TRBJ2-7 | once | TRBV4-3 | CASSQGAGGYEQYF | TGCGCCAGCAGCCAAGGGGCAGGGGGCTACGAGCAGTACTTC
. | TRBJ1-5 | . | TRBV4-1 | CASSQGLYSNQPQHF | TGCGCCAGCAGCCAAGGGCTGTATAGCAATCAGCCCCAGCATTTT
. | TRBJ2-1 | . | TRBV11-2 | CASSTEGFSYNEQFF | TGTGCCAGCAGTACAGAGGGATTCTCCTACAATGAGCAGTTCTTC
. | TRBJ1-1 | . | TRBV5-1 | CASSPGRRGAMNTEAFF | TGCGCCAGCAGCCCGGGAAGGCGGGGGGCCATGAACACTGAAGCTTTCTTT
TRBD1 | TRBJ1-1 | . | TRBV5-1 | CASSSTGSTEAFF | TGCGCCAGCAGCTCGACAGGGTCCACTGAAGCTTTCTTT
TRBD2 | TRBJ2-5 | . | TRBV18 | CASSPRAGGPRETQYF | TGTGCCAGCTCACCACGGGCGGGAGGGCCGAGAGAGACCCAGTACTTC
TRBD2 | TRBJ2-7 | . | TRBV6-1 | CASSEFPAGVIDEQYF | TGTGCCAGCAGTGAGTTCCCAGCGGGAGTAATCGACGAGCAGTACTTC
. | TRBJ1-1 | few | TRBV6-4 | CASSAGDENTEAFF | TGTGCCAGCAGTGCAGGAGATGAGAACACTGAAGCTTTCTTT
. | TRBJ1-4 | . | TRBV15 | CATSVGQPNEKLFF | TGTGCCACCAGCGTAGGACAGCCGAATGAAAAACTGTTTTTT
TRBD1 | TRBJ2-3 | once | TRBV10-3 | CAGQRDRGVADTQYF | TGTGCCGGACAACGAGACAGGGGAGTTGCAGATACGCAGTATTTT
TRBD1 | TRBJ2-2 | many | TRBV27 | CASSYGQARSGELFF | TGTGCCAGCAGTTATGGACAGGCGAGGTCCGGGGAGCTGTTTTTT
. | TRBJ2-2 | once | TRBV6-5 | CASSSTIANTGELFF | TGTGCCAGCAGTTCGACCATAGCGAACACCGGGGAGCTGTTTTTT
. | TRBJ1-2 | . | TRBV6-5 | CASSLEDSRAYGYTF | TGTGCCAGCAGCCTCGAGGACAGCCGTGCCTATGGCTACACCTTC
TRBD2 | TRBJ2-3 | . | TRBV5-1 | CASSPGLARWYF | TGCGCCAGCAGCCCAGGACTAGCGCGATGGTATTTT
. | TRBJ2-1 | . | TRBV4-1 | CASRSGDEQFF | TGCGCCAGCAGATCTGGGGATGAGCAGTTCTTC
TRBD1 | TRBJ2-2 | . | TRBV10-3 | CAIGQGVNTGELFF | TGTGCCATCGGACAGGGAGTGAACACCGGGGAGCTGTTTTTT
TRBD1 | TRBJ1-2 | . | TRBV6-5 | CASSYSTGGLGGYTF | TGTGCCAGCAGTTACTCGACAGGGGGCTTGGGTGGCTACACCTTC
. | TRBJ1-5 | . | TRBV6-6 | CACRQDSGNQPQHF | TGTGCCTGCCGCCAGGACTCAGGCAATCAGCCCCAGCATTTT
. | TRBJ2-2 | . | TRBV7-9 | CASSRGGGELFF | TGTGCCAGCAGCAGGGGTGGAGGGGAGCTGTTTTTT
. | TRBJ2-4 | . | TRBV2 | CASSEWAQGGGIQYF | TGTGCCAGCAGTGAATGGGCGCAGGGGGGGGGCATTCAGTACTTC
. | TRBJ1-2 | . | TRBV14 | CASSPWGRTASGYTF | TGTGCCAGCAGCCCCTGGGGAAGAACGGCCTCCGGCTACACCTTC
. | TRBJ1-5 | . | TRBV4-2 | CASSQERAESQPQHF | TGTGCCAGCAGCCAAGAAAGGGCCGAGAGTCAGCCCCAGCATTTT
. | TRBJ1-2 | . | TRBV5-6 | CASSLQGLYGYTF | TGTGCCAGCAGCTTGCAGGGGTTGTATGGCTACACCTTC
. | TRBJ2-5 | . | TRBV21-1 | CASGLAGQETQYF | TGTGCCAGCGGACTAGCAGGCCAAGAGACCCAGTACTTC
. | TRBJ2-2 | . | TRBV9 | CASSVEFTAGELFF | TGTGCCAGCAGCGTAGAGTTCACGGCCGGGGAGCTGTTTTTT
. | TRBJ2-7 | . | TRBV29-1 | CSVEFTLGGGEQYF | TGCAGCGTTGAGTTCACGTTGGGAGGGGGGGAGCAGTACTTC
. | TRBJ1-4 | . | TRBV12-5 | CASGLEKGGEKLFF | TGTGCTAGTGGTTTGGAAAAGGGGGGTGAAAAACTGTTTTTT
TRBD1 | TRBJ1-1 | . | TRBV5-1 | CASSLGGTATEAFF | TGCGCCAGCAGCTTGGGGGGGACAGCCACTGAAGCTTTCTTT
. | TRBJ2-3 | . | TRBV5-6 | CASRSQGADTQYF | TGTGCCAGCAGATCGCAGGGTGCAGATACGCAGTATTTT
TRBD2 | TRBJ2-5 | . | TRBV28 | CATRGGSETQYF | TGTGCCACCCGGGGGGGTTCAGAGACCCAGTACTTC
. | TRBJ1-2 | once | TRBV6-4 | CASSVFSDGYGYTF | TGTGCCAGCAGTGTCTTCTCCGATGGCTATGGCTACACCTTC
. | TRBJ2-4 | once | TRBV11-2 | CASSLVFTGRAIQYF | TGTGCCAGCAGCTTAGTATTTACAGGGCGCGCCATTCAGTACTTC
TRBD1 | TRBJ1-2 | . | TRBV7-8 | CASSPRGPYGYTF | TGTGCCAGCAGCCCAAGGGGGCCCTATGGCTACACCTTC
TRBD2 | TRBJ2-3 | . | TRBV5-1 | CASSSLRGAGKDTQYF | TGCGCCAGCAGCTCACTGCGGGGGGCCGGAAAAGATACGCAGTATTTT
. | TRBJ2-1 | . | TRBV5-1 | CASSLGGAAEQFF | TGCGCCAGCAGCTTGGGAGGGGCGGCTGAGCAGTTCTTC
. | TRBJ1-1 | . | TRBV27 | CASSPPGQNTEAFF | TGTGCCAGCAGTCCTCCGGGACAGAACACTGAAGCTTTCTTT
. | TRBJ1-2 | . | TRBV14 | CASSPTGNYGYTF | TGTGCCAGCAGTCCGACAGGAAACTATGGCTACACCTTC
. | TRBJ1-1 | . | TRBV12-5 | CASAVGGDNTEAFF | TGTGCTAGTGCTGTGGGGGGCGACAACACTGAAGCTTTCTTT
TRBD1 | TRBJ1-4 | . | TRBV2 | CASSKDRGLARTNEKLFF | TGTGCCAGCAGTAAGGACAGGGGGCTGGCAAGGACTAATGAAAAACTGTTTTTT
. | TRBJ1-1 | . | TRBV27 | CASNSNIGRANTEAFF | TGTGCCAGCAATTCCAACATAGGACGGGCGAACACTGAAGCTTTCTTT
. | TRBJ1-2 | once | TRBV6-1 | CASSPDRGLNYGYTF | TGTGCCAGCAGTCCGGATAGGGGCCTTAACTATGGCTACACCTTC
TRBD1 | TRBJ1-2 | once | TRBV4-1 | CASSQEDRKNGYTF | TGCGCCAGCAGCCAAGAGGACAGGAAGAATGGCTACACCTTC
TRBD2 | TRBJ2-1 | . | TRBV6-1 | CASSRAGDPVGQFF | TGTGCCAGCAGTCGAGCGGGAGACCCCGTTGGGCAGTTCTTC
. | TRBJ2-7 | . | TRBV7-9 | CATGVEGRHF | TGTGCCACCGGAGTGGAGGGTAGGCACTTC
. | TRBJ2-2 | . | TRBV10-1 | CASSEFLNTGELFF | TGCGCCAGCAGTGAGTTCCTGAACACCGGGGAGCTGTTTTTT
. | TRBJ1-2 | . | TRBV6-5 | CASSYSNIQGYTF | TGTGCCAGCAGTTACTCGAACATCCAGGGCTACACCTTC